This TCR beta chain was recovered during a study of T cell responses to AZD1222 COVID-19 vaccine. Study-level points and caveats: Across spike, vaccine-associated CD4 TCRs were found, dominant at 160-218 and 743-854. When two AZD1222 doses had been given, Spike-specific TCR breadth and depth rose.

CDR3 size: 16 residues. The ends lost 3 bases at V and 7 bases at J; junction bases unmatched: 8. Germline V gene sequence: CDR1 LGHNA, CDR2 YNFKEQ. Comments on this clone: Antigen specificity is unknown.

TCRdb's copy holds only in-frame clones and misses some; the assay was immunoSEQ multiplex PCR. This table has about 130,000 clones, around nine tenths appearing once. V gene TRBV4-2 combines with J gene TRBJ1-5; 11 positions match TRBD1. The sequence derives from an adult in good health. The sample here was peripheral blood, taken on day 0 of AZD1222 vaccination. CDR3 sequence (DNA): TGTGCCAGCAGCCACCTACCGGGACAGGGGGACCAGCCCCAGCATTTT. Its translation is CASSHLPGQGDQPQHF.